This TCR beta chain came from a study of Ad26.COV2.S vaccination and SARS-CoV-2 variants (dated by TCRdb to 2020 to 2023). Background on the whole study: Sequencing of the TCRbeta repertoire served to evaluate the specificity and breadth of SARS-CoV-2-reactive T cell receptors following Ad26.COV2.S vaccination. The TCR-sequenced set comprised roughly 30 samples: around 20 Ad26.COV2.S vaccine recipients, 5 placebo recipients and 8 SARS-CoV-2 convalescent individuals. Broad study findings and their caveats: Spike-specific TCR breadth was higher in Ad26.COV2.S recipients than in placebo recipients (P = 0.0014). Vaccine and placebo recipients had similar non-spike TCR breadth, a finding consistent with the vaccine containing only spike. Substantial breadth of spike-specific CD8+ and CD4+ T cell responses was reported after vaccination. The authors noted that the TCR breadth and depth analyses may have underestimated total T cell responses.

As regards this clone: Its target antigen remains unknown. It has no much larger one-base neighbor in the sample; base qualities were not kept.

Interpreted using the paper, the time point label stands for: individuals recovered from natural SARS-CoV-2 infection. TCRbeta CDR3 regions were sequenced with the immunoSEQ Assay. After extraction, genomic DNA underwent amplification by bias-controlled multiplex PCR, followed by high-throughput sequencing. Concerning the study's data processing: To quantify the absolute abundance of every unique TCRbeta CDR3 region, sequences were collapsed and filtered. T cell fraction was estimated by normalizing TCRbeta template counts to usable DNA, which was measured by amplifying reference genes present in all nucleated cells. Repertoire TCRs were annotated as SARS-CoV-2-specific by exact matching of V gene, CDR3 amino acid sequence and J gene to a known reactive TCR set. MIRA supplied the reference SARS-CoV-2 TCR set, which was filtered for enrichment in COVID-19-positive ImmuneCODE repertoires so that public or cross-reactive TCRs were removed. Drawing on the MIRA antigens, annotated TCRs were analysed further at the level of specific ORF or position within ORF. Breadth was defined as annotated unique rearrangements over total unique productive rearrangements; depth was the summed frequency of those rearrangements. Group comparisons of TCR breadth used two-sided Wilcoxon rank-sum tests. TCRdb limited this immuneACCESS table to in-frame rearrangements with V and J called. A share of clones is missing; checked studies link under half to unresolved V genes, and the rest is unexplained. That table is the source of V, J and clone size, and D and trimming were worked out from the DNA. This sample comprises about 350,000 clones, about 91% of them detected only once. The leading ten clones occupy 3% to 5% of the sample.

The starting material was peripheral blood, obtained after recovery from COVID-19. The receptor was derived from a human donor who had recovered from COVID-19.

The CDR3 reads CASSINTGPFPEAFF. The nucleotide sequence is TGTGCCAGTAGTATCAACACAGGGCCCTTTCCTGAAGCTTTCTTT. The chain was built from TRBV19 and TRBJ1-1; the D gene is possibly TRBD1, with 6 bases matching. Per the germline V gene (reference sequence), LNHDA is the CDR1 and SQIVND is the CDR2. The CDR3 spans 15 residues, from the cysteine through the phenylalanine. Kept here is only the CDR3 DNA, which spans 45 bases and is read in frame from base 1. V and J lose 3 bases and 6 bases, and a span of 17 bases separates them.